This TCR beta chain originates from a study of shared clonotypes between healthy human individuals. Study results and caveats: Generally, naive subsets (rather than memory subsets) showed larger estimated richness.

All donors were healthy HIV-negative adults lacking recent acute infections or vaccinations. Splitting of CD4+ cells produced CD45RA+ naive and CD45RA-negative memory subsets. This clone was counted only a few times. Its target is unknown. Once extracted for a subset, genomic DNA was divided evenly among several immunoSEQ plates. TCRdb keeps only in-frame clones here, not all; method: immunoSEQ multiplex PCR. The table lists approximately 700,000 clones, around 73% of them singletons. V lost 1 base and J lost 6, with 7 bases in between. This CDR3 is built from 13 residues. Per germline, CDR1 LGHNA and CDR2 YNFKEQ.

The chain employs TRBV4-2 and TRBJ2-1; no clear D. Sequenced material: memory CD4+ T cells sorted from blood. The subset here: CD45RA-negative fraction. This sequence originates from a woman in her 30s in good health. The CDR3 bases are TGTGCCAGCAGCCAAGGGGCACCCAATGAGCAGTTCTTC. Translation gives CASSQGAPNEQFF.